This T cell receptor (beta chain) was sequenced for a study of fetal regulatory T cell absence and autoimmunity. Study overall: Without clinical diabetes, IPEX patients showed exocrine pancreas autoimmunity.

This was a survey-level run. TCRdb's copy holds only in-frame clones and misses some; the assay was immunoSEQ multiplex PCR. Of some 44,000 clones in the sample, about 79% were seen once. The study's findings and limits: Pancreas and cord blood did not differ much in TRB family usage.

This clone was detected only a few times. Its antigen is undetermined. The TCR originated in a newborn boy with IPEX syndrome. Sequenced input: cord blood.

The CDR3 DNA sequence: TGTGCCAGTAGTACGGGTGGCGGACTAGGGTCCTACGAGCAGTACTTC. Translated: CASSTGGGLGSYEQYF. J is TRBJ2-7 and V is TRBV19, with 7 bases lining up with TRBD2. V shed 4 bases and J 1 base; nucleotides not matched to a gene: 10. The germline gives CDR1 LNHDA, CDR2 SQIVND (reference sequence). The CDR3 extends over 16 amino acids.